Listed here is a single T cell receptor (beta chain). The antigen remains unidentified. The sample comes from a study of regulatory T cells in long-lasting Graves disease. Regarding the study as a whole: Newly diagnosed Graves' patients had higher TCR diversity than persistent ones.

The TCR beta library used iRepertoire HTBI primers with Arm-PCR amplification of CDR3. Per the original methods: Looking across samples, the authors found 62 TRBV and 13 to 15 TRBJ segments. A single record per CDR3 protein comes from TCRdb applying MiXCR to the multiplex PCR reads. It is TCRdb's table, rather than the study itself, that gives the V and J calls and clone size. The data hold about 540,000 distinct CDR3 sequences, with approximately 12% observed a single time. CDR3 size: 16 residues. Trimming removed 5 bases from V and 4 bases from J, with 19 bases in between. From germline, CDR1 is SGHTA and CDR2 FQGNSA. As for time point: newly diagnosed GD, antithyroid drugs for less than 3 months. RNA from PBMCs was the source of the TCR library. This same sample was also part of a study on T cells in Graves' hyperthyroidism and ophthalmopathy. That report notes: Clonotypes that were expanded in thyroid above 0.001 mostly appeared in blood too.

This rearrangement joins TRBV7-2 to TRBJ2-3; D perhaps matches TRBD2 (6 bases). This clonotype was sampled from a man under 40 with Graves disease. Sample: peripheral blood mononuclear cells (PBMCs), taken at new diagnosis, from a patient treated with antithyroid drugs. The DNA for the CDR3 is TGTGCCAGCAGCCTAAGTCCCGGGGGTTGGGCAGATACGCAGTATTTT. Its translation: CASSLSPGGWADTQYF.